Listed below are T cell receptor beta chains from one sample, sequenced in a study of prognosis after radiotherapy for stage I lung cancer. MiXCR was run by TCRdb on the multiplex PCR reads, yielding one entry per CDR3 protein. The data contain about 51,000 distinct CDR3 sequences, 30% to 35% of them singletons. Material: PBMCs, obtained before or after stereotactic body radiation therapy (not recorded which). The receptor source for this set is a donor over 45 with non-small cell lung cancer. CDR3s leave out the opening cysteine and the closing phenylalanine or tryptophan.

J | V | CDR3
TRBJ2-7 | TRBV7-2 | ASSLRVGGAYEQY
TRBJ2-3 | TRBV24-1 | ATSDSDRFEY
TRBJ1-4 | TRBV13 | ASSRGQGATNEKLF
TRBJ2-7 | TRBV7-3 | ASSNRQGGEQY
TRBJ2-3 | TRBV4-3 | ASSQERTGIGADTQY
TRBJ2-7 | TRBV4-1 | ASSHREGYEQY
TRBJ1-6 | TRBV2 | ASSERPSSPLH
TRBJ2-1 | TRBV12-3/TRBV12-4 | ASSRDQFYNEQF
TRBJ2-2 | TRBV18 | ASSPALGGELF
TRBJ1-5 | TRBV28 | ASRPGGSQPQH
TRBJ1-4 | TRBV2 | ASSYTDNTVI
TRBJ2-7 | TRBV13 | ASSYTTSLAHEQY
TRBJ1-2 | TRBV28 | ASRGGQLHYGYT
TRBJ2-1 | TRBV11-3 | ASSPLAGVLGNEQF
TRBJ1-6 | TRBV6-2/TRBV6-3 | ARGVGGERYSPLH
TRBJ2-5 | TRBV2 | ASSAFRGRGETQY
TRBJ1-1 | TRBV4-2 | ASNLLGTNTEAF
TRBJ2-3 | TRBV5-6 | ASSFYGRSIGDTHY
TRBJ2-7 | TRBV28 | ASRQANSAYEQY
TRBJ2-7 | TRBV24-1 | ATSAGGAYEQY
TRBJ2-5 | TRBV7-8 | ASRPPGSVKAQY
TRBJ2-1 | TRBV5-1 | ASSLGPSGRDEQF
TRBJ1-2 | TRBV6-4 | ASSEQLVSYGYT
TRBJ2-1 | TRBV9 | ASSALSYNEQF
TRBJ1-4 | TRBV12-3/TRBV12-4 | ASSAGRVGEKLF
TRBJ1-2 | TRBV5-6 | ASSAVAGRGYGYT
TRBJ2-7 | TRBV20-1 | SAARIPLGLYEQY
TRBJ1-4 | TRBV6-1 | ASSGGAINEKLF
TRBJ2-3 | TRBV20-1 | SARDLSGSTDTQY
TRBJ2-7 | TRBV28 | ASSSSLGGDYEQY
TRBJ1-2 | TRBV7-2 | ASSPMGAERGYT
TRBJ2-3 | TRBV20-1 | SAPKASGSTDTQY
TRBJ1-1 | TRBV7-8 | ASSLEAEAF
TRBJ2-2 | TRBV24-1 | ATSDRITGLGELF
TRBJ1-1 | TRBV12-3/TRBV12-4 | ASRSGGNTEAF
TRBJ2-6 | TRBV6-1 | ASSLAVSNSVANVLT
TRBJ2-1 | TRBV25-1 | ASSGSSVRSYNEQF
TRBJ2-3 | TRBV7-8 | ASSPSPGLADTQY
TRBJ2-7 | TRBV3-1 | ASSQGRQTYEQY
TRBJ1-1 | TRBV2 | ASSETEGFTEAF
TRBJ2-2 | TRBV6-2/TRBV6-3 | ASRQGGAYGELF
TRBJ1-2 | TRBV6-2/TRBV6-3 | ASSPAPGGSRGYT
TRBJ2-3 | TRBV28 | ASSSPGQGAPY
TRBJ2-1 | TRBV9 | ASSVTLAGATEQF
TRBJ2-1 | TRBV20-1 | SAGGSRKVNEQF
TRBJ2-1 | TRBV3-1 | ASSQGRTSGREVSNEQF
TRBJ2-1 | TRBV5-1 | ASSLATRDNEHF
TRBJ2-5 | TRBV12-3/TRBV12-4 | ASSWDYPGNQY
TRBJ2-5 | TRBV12-5 | ASGKPGETQY
TRBJ1-2 | TRBV15 | ATSRDLGGPGYT
TRBJ2-7 | TRBV5-6 | ASSPGLAGYEQY
TRBJ1-4 | TRBV28 | ASTTGGNEKLF
TRBJ2-7 | TRBV6-1 | ASSSLRLAAYEQY
TRBJ2-2 | TRBV7-7 | ASSLGRTGELF
TRBJ2-3 | TRBV7-9 | ASICETPDTQY
TRBJ2-7 | TRBV6-2/TRBV6-3 | ASSNTAYEQY
TRBJ2-3 | TRBV5-4 | ASSYGGRAGDTQY
TRBJ2-7 | TRBV28 | ASSSGTGESEQY
TRBJ2-7 | TRBV2 | ASRRTTGGHGDEQY
TRBJ2-7 | TRBV7-3 | ASSRRHLSSYEQY